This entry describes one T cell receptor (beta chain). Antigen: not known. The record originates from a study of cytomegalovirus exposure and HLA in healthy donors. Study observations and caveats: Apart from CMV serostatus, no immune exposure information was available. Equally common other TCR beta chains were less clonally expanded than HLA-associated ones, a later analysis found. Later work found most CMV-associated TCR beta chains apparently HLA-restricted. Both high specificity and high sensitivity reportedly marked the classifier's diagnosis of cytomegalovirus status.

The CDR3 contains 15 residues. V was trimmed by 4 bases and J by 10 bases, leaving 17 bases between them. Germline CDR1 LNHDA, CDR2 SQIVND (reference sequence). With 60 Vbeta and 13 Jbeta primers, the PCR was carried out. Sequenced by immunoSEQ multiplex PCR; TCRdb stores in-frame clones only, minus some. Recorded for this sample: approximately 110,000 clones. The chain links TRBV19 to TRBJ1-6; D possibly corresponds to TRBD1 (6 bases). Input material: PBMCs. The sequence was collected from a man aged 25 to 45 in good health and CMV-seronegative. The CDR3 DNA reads TGTGCCAGTAGTACCCGGCAGGGGACGGTCTCACCCCTCCACTTT. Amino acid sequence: CASSTRQGTVSPLHF.